This T cell receptor beta chain was captured by sequencing in a study of CD8+CD57+ T cells in acquired aplastic anemia. Using genomic DNA as the template, TCR beta VDJ and CDR3 profiling was carried out. TCRdb itself ran the reads through MiXCR, one entry per CDR3 protein. The sample includes about 420,000 distinct CDR3 sequences, 55% to 70% of them seen just once. The ends were cut back, 4 bases at V and 5 bases at J, with 18 bases in the middle. CDR3 length: 16 amino acids. Germline lookup yields CDR1 SGHRS and CDR2 YFSETQ. This clonotype was counted a single time. The genes are TRBV5-1 and TRBJ1-4; no clear D gene. The sequenced sample was sorted CD4+, CD8+, or CD8+CD57+ T cells (not recorded which) from PBMCs. The receptor comes from a human donor in good health, serving as a control. This CDR3 is CASSQRLVFGNEKLFF. The CDR3 DNA follows: TGCGCCAGCAGCCAGAGACTTGTTTTTGGAAATGAAAAACTGTTTTTT.